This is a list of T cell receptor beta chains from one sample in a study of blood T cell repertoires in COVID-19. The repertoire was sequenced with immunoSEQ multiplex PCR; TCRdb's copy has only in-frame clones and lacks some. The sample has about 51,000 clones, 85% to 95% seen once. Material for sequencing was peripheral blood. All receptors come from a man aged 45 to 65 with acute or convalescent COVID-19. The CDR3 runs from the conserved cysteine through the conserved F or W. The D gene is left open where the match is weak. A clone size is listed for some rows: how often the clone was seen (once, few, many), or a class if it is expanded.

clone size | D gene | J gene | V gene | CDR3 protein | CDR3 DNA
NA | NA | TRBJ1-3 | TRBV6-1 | CASSERAGRIGNTIYF | TGTGCCAGCAGTGAAAGGGCGGGGAGGATTGGAAACACCATATATTTT
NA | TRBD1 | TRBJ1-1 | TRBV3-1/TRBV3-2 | CASSQVWTGNTEAFF | TGTGCCAGCAGCCAAGTCTGGACAGGGAACACTGAAGCTTTCTTT
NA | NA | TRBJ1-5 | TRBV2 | CASSEAKPQHF | TGTGCCAGCAGTGAAGCCAAGCCCCAGCATTTT
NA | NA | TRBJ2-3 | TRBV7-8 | CASSFITSTDTQYF | TGTGCCAGCAGCTTTATCACTAGCACAGATACGCAGTATTTT
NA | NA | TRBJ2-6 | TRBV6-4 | CASSDSYRVAGANVLTF | TGTGCCAGCAGTGACAGTTACAGGGTGGCTGGGGCCAACGTCCTGACTTTC
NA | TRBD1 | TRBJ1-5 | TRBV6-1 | CASSDRTGGSQPQHF | TGTGCCAGCAGTGACCGGACAGGGGGCAGTCAGCCCCAGCATTTT
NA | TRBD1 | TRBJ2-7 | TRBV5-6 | CASSPRQGYEQYF | TGTGCCAGCAGCCCTCGACAGGGGTACGAGCAGTACTTC
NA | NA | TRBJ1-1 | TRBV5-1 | CASSRGHGTEAFF | TGCGCCAGTTCAAGGGGTCACGGCACTGAAGCTTTCTTT
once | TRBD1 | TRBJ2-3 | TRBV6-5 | CASRGTGGYGTQYF | TGTGCCAGCAGGGGGACAGGGGGCTACGGTACGCAGTATTTT
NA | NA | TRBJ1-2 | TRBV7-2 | CASSPEFALNYGYTF | TGTGCCAGCAGCCCGGAGTTTGCTCTTAACTATGGCTACACCTTC
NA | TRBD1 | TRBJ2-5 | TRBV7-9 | CASSLDRGLKTQYF | TGTGCCAGCAGCCTGGACAGGGGGCTGAAGACCCAGTACTTC
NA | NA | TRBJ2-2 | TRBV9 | CASSVGGGPNTGELFF | TGTGCCAGCAGCGTAGGAGGGGGTCCGAACACCGGGGAGCTGTTTTTT
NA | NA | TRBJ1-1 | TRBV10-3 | CAIRGVSTEAFF | TGTGCCATCAGAGGAGTGAGCACTGAAGCTTTCTTT
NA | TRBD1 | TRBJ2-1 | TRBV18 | CASSPPGQAYNEQFF | TGTGCCAGCTCACCCCCGGGACAGGCCTACAATGAGCAGTTCTTC
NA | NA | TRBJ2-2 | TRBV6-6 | CASSPDTYTGELFF | TGTGCCAGCAGCCCCGACACTTACACCGGGGAGCTGTTTTTT
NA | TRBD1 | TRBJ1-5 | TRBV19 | CASSIDSRGRSNQPQHF | TGTGCCAGTAGTATAGACTCCAGGGGGAGGAGCAATCAGCCCCAGCATTTT
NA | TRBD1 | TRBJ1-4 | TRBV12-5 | CASGLDGTGQGKLFF | TGTGCTAGTGGTTTGGACGGGACAGGGCAAGGAAAACTGTTTTTT
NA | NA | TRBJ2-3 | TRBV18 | CASSLEGRSTDTQYF | TGTGCCAGCTCACTTGAGGGCAGGAGCACAGATACGCAGTATTTT
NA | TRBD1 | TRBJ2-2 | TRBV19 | CASYTGAAGELFF | TGTGCCAGTTACACAGGGGCGGCCGGGGAGCTGTTTTTT
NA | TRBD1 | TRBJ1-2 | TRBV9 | CASSVSAGGNYGYTF | TGTGCCAGCAGCGTATCAGCAGGGGGCAACTATGGCTACACCTTC
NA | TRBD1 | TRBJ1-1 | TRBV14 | CASSQAPGQGSEAFF | TGTGCCAGCAGCCAAGCACCGGGACAGGGTTCTGAAGCTTTCTTT
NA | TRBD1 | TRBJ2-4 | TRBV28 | CASSQSGTGKNIQYF | TGTGCCAGCAGCCAATCCGGGACAGGGAAAAACATTCAGTACTTC
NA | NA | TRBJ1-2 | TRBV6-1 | CASSDKTANYGYTF | TGTGCCAGCAGTGACAAAACGGCTAACTATGGCTACACCTTC
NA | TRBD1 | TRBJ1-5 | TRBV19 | CASSIFIGDSLYSNQPQHF | TGTGCCAGTAGTATTTTCATCGGGGACAGCCTTTATAGCAATCAGCCCCAGCATTTT
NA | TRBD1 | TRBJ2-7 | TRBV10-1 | CASNRTGASYEQYF | TGCGCCAGCAACAGGACAGGGGCCTCCTACGAGCAGTACTTC
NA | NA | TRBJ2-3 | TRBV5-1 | CASSTSRTDTQYF | TGCGCCAGCAGCACATCCCGCACAGATACGCAGTATTTT